What follows are 13 T cell receptor beta chains derived from one specimen sequenced in a study of memory CD4+ T cells and cytomegalovirus serostatus. Single viable CD3+CD4+CD8-CD45RO+ cells were sorted as the memory CD4+ T cells. Libraries were prepared by immunoSEQ multiplex PCR; TCRdb keeps only in-frame clonotypes and omits some of them. The data contain more than 45,000 clones, 70% to 85% of them singletons. The source material was memory CD4+ T cells from blood. These receptors originate from an adult in good health and CMV-seronegative.

The chain uses TRBV5-1 and TRBJ2-3; D is ambiguous. V lost 0 bases and J 5 bases, leaving 7 bases between the germline ends. From germline, CDR1 is SGHRS and CDR2 YFSETQ. The CDR3 is made up of 13 amino acids. The CDR3 DNA reads TGCGCCAGCAGCTTGGTTCTCGAAGATACGCAGTATTTT. The encoded protein is CASSLVLEDTQYF.

The chain recombines TRBV6-5 with TRBJ2-1; TRBD1 aligns across 9 bases. The CDR3 is 14 amino acids. J lost 8 bases, V lost 1 base, and 3 bases had no gene match. Per germline, CDR1 MNHEY and CDR2 SVGAGI. The CDR3 here is CASSYWGQGDEQFF. The CDR3 region has the DNA TGTGCCAGCAGTTACTGGGGACAGGGAGATGAGCAGTTCTTC.

This clone was counted once. This chain uses TRBV7-9 with TRBJ2-3; D unclear. The CDR3 spans 14 residues. V was clipped by 0 bases and J by 2 bases, with 6 bases between them. The germline V gene has CDR1 SEHNR and CDR2 FQNEAQ (reference sequence). The CDR3 sequence: CASSLASFTDTQYF. In DNA, the CDR3 is TGTGCCAGCAGCTTAGCCAGTTTCACAGATACGCAGTATTTT. Filled out from reference TRBV7-9 and TRBJ2-3, the complete variable domain reads DTGVSQNPRHKITKRGQNVTFRCDPISEHNRLYWYRQTLGQGPEFLTYFQNEAQLEKSRLLSDRFSAERPKGSFSTLEIQRTEQGDSAMYLCASSLASFTDTQYFGPGTRLTVL.

The chain joins TRBV4-2 to TRBJ2-2; D may match TRBD1 or TRBD2 (5 bases each). Trimming removed 0 bases from V and 6 bases from J, with 11 bases in between. The CDR3 consists of 15 residues. CDR1 LGHNA and CDR2 YNFKEQ come from the germline V gene. The CDR3 DNA reads as TGTGCCAGCAGCCAAGACGGGGCCTTTCCCGGGGAGCTGTTTTTT. Residues: CASSQDGAFPGELFF.

This chain uses TRBV7-9 with TRBJ2-5, with 10 bases identical to TRBD1. This CDR3 is built from 15 residues. CDR1 is SEHNR, CDR2 FQNEAQ, per germline (reference sequence). V lost 5 bases to trimming and J lost 5 bases; unmatched junction nucleotides: 8. The CDR3 loop reads CASSGAGTGAETQYF. The CDR3 nucleotides are TGTGCCAGCAGCGGCGCCGGGACAGGGGCGGAGACCCAGTACTTC.

The rearrangement uses TRBV28 and TRBJ1-2, with D possibly matching TRBD1 (6 bases). CDR1 and CDR2 from the germline V gene are MDHEN and SYDVKM. V was cut by 6 bases and J by 4 bases, with 12 bases left in between. The CDR3 spans 13 residues. This chain's CDR3 is CASRPQGFYGYTF. CDR3 DNA sequence: TGTGCCAGCAGACCTCAGGGGTTCTATGGCTACACCTTC.

As DNA, the CDR3 is TGCGCCGGAAGACAGGCGGACCGATATAGCAATCAGCCCCAGCATTTT. Translated, it gives CAGRQADRYSNQPQHF. This chain links TRBV23-1 with TRBJ1-5; possible D gene TRBD1, 6 bases. TRBV23-1 is an ORF, with its function uncertain. The CDR3 sequence is 16 residues long. V lost 11 bases and J 0 bases, leaving 20 bases between the germline ends.

This clone was detected only once. The chain recombines TRBV9 with TRBJ2-7, with 10 bases fitting TRBD1. The V and J ends lost 7 bases and 2 bases, in that order; junction bases with no gene match: 0. This CDR3 has 12 residues. Germline-derived CDR1 and CDR2 are SGDLS and YYNGEE. The CDR3 sequence: CASGTGAYEQYF. In nucleotides, the CDR3 is TGTGCCAGCGGGACAGGGGCCTACGAGCAGTACTTC. The full variable domain, with the rest looked up from reference TRBV9 and TRBJ2-7, is DSGVTQTPKHLITATGQRVTLRCSPRSGDLSVYWYQQSLDQGLQFLIQYYNGEERAKGNILERFSAQQFPDLHSELNLSSLELGDSALYFCASGTGAYEQYFGPGTRLTVT.

The chain combines TRBV2 with TRBJ2-5; D possibly matches TRBD1 or TRBD2 (6 bases each). Trimming removed 6 bases from V and 5 bases from J, with 19 bases in between. The CDR3 consists of 15 residues. Germline values: CDR1 SNHLY, CDR2 FYNNEI. The CDR3 spells CASRWGAAVRETQYF. The CDR3 DNA sequence: TGTGCCAGCAGATGGGGGGCAGCCGTCCGGGAGACCCAGTACTTC.

This sequence joins TRBV7-2 and TRBJ2-3, with 8 nucleotides matching TRBD2. The V and J ends lost 8 bases and 4 bases, in that order; junction bases with no gene match: 8. The CDR3 sequence is 14 residues long. The V gene's germline CDR1 is SGHTA and CDR2 FQGNSA. The CDR3 DNA reads TGTGCCAGCGCCCCGGGGGGGCCGTCAGATACGCAGTATTTT. Translation gives CASAPGGPSDTQYF.

The J gene is TRBJ2-6, the V gene TRBV5-1, with D possibly being TRBD1 (5 bases). CDR1 and CDR2 from the germline V gene are SGHRS and YFSETQ. The V end was cut by 5 bases, the J end by 1 base, with 7 bases between. The CDR3 consists of 14 residues. CDR3 sequence: CASRAGSGANVLTF. The CDR3 nucleotides are TGCGCCAGCAGGGCAGGGTCTGGGGCCAACGTCCTGACTTTC. The complete variable domain, with remaining parts taken from reference TRBV5-1 and TRBJ2-6, reads KAGVTQTPRYLIKTRGQQVTLSCSPISGHRSVSWYQQTPGQGLQFLFEYFSETQRNKGNFPGRFSGRQFSNSRSEMNVSTLELGDSALYLCASRAGSGANVLTFGAGSRLTVL.

V is TRBV5-8 and J is TRBJ2-7; 7 bases match TRBD1. This CDR3 is 14 amino acids long. The V segment lost 5 bases and the J segment 7 bases; nucleotides outside the gene matches: 12. The germline gives CDR1 SGHTS, CDR2 YDEGEE. The CDR3 here is CASSPNRGLGEQYF. CDR3 sequence (DNA): TGTGCCAGCAGTCCTAACAGGGGCCTAGGGGAGCAGTACTTC.

The gene calls are TRBV2 and TRBJ2-3, with a tentative D call TRBD1 (5 bases). V was clipped by 5 bases and J by 0 bases, with 15 bases between them. This CDR3 comprises 16 residues. Germline CDR1 reads SNHLY; CDR2 reads FYNNEI. CDR3: CASSLRQFSSTDTQYF. The DNA for the CDR3 is TGTGCCAGCAGTCTCCGACAGTTTTCTAGCACAGATACGCAGTATTTT. Filled out from reference TRBV2 and TRBJ2-3, the complete variable domain reads EPEVTQTPSHQVTQMGQEVILRCVPISNHLYFYWYRQILGQKVEFLVSFYNNEISEKSEIFDDQFSVERPDGSNFTLKIRSTKLEDSAMYFCASSLRQFSSTDTQYFGPGTRLTVL.